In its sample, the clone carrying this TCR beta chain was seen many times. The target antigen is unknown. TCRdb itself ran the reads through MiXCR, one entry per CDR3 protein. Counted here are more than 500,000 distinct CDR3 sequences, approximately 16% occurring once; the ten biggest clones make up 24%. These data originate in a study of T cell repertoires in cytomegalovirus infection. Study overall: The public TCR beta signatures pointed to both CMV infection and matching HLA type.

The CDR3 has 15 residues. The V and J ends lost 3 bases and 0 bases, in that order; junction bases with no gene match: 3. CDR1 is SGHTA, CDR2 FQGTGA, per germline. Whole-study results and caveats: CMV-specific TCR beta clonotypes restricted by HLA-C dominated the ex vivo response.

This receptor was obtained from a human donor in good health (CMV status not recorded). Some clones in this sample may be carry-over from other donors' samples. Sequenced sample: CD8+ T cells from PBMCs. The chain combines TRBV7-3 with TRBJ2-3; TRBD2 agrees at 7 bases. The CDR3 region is CASSFGLVSTDTQYF. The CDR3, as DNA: TGTGCCAGCAGCTTTGGACTAGTGAGCACAGATACGCAGTATTTT.